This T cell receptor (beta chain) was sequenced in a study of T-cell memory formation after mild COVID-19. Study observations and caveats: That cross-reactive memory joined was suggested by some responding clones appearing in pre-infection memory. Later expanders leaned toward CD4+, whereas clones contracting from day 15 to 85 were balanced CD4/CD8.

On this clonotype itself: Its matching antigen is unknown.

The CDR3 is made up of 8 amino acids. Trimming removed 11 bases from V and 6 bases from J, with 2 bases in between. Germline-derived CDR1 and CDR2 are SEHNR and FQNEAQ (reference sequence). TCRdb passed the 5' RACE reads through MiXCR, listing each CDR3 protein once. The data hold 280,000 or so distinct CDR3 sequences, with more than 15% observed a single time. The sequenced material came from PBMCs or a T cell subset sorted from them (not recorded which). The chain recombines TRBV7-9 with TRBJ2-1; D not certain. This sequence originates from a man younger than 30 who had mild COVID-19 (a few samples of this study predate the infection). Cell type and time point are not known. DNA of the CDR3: TGTGCCGGCAATGAGCAGTTCTTC. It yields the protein CAGNEQFF.